This T cell receptor beta chain is drawn from a study of T cell clusters in autoimmune cytopenias. One tube held mixed TRB-A and TRB-B primer pools for touch-down PCR. TCRdb reprocessed the multiplex PCR reads; each CDR3 protein has one entry and no DNA is given. Its table records fewer than 6,000 distinct CDR3 sequences. TRB amplification used approximately 250 ng of peripheral blood genomic DNA. By frequency, this clonotype is medium-sized (0.01 to 0.1%). This CDR3 spans 15 amino acids. Germline V gene data show CDR1 as LNHNV and CDR2 as YYDKDF (reference sequence). The sample also formed part of further work on T cell repertoires in aging, cancer and after chemotherapy.

Material for sequencing was peripheral blood. The J gene is TRBJ2-2, the V gene TRBV15; TCRdb outputs TRBD1, but without DNA this stays unchecked. The receptor comes from a human donor in good health. The CDR3 sequence is CATSTQTGSTGELFF.